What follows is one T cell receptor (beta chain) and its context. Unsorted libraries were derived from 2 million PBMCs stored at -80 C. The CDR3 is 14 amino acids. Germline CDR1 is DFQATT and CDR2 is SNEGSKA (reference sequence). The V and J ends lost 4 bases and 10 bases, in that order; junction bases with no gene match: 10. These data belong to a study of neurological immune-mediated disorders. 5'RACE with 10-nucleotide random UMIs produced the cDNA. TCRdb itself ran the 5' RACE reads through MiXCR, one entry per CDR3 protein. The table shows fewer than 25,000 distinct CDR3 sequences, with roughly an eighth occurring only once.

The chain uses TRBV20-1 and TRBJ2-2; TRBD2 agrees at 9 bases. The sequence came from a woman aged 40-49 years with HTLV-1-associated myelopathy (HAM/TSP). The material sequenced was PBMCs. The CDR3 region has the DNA TGCAGTGCTACCCATGGAGCGGGAGGCGAGGAGCTGTTTTTT. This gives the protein CSATHGAGGEELFF.